This section outlines one TCR beta chain sequence together with its context. What it binds is not known. Despite likely unrecorded immune exposures, the donors were nominally healthy at the time of sampling. This sample stems from a study of cytomegalovirus exposure and HLA in healthy donors. Study results and caveats: In a later analysis, TCR beta V- and J-gene trimming showed a link to a missense DCLRE1C variant. It was about 150 TCR beta chains that were listed as cytomegalovirus-associated. Earlier findings revealed that most TCR beta V segments proved productive either about 87% or about 30% of the time.

The study ran its PCR with 60 Vbeta and 13 Jbeta primers. Here immunoSEQ multiplex PCR was the method, and the copy in TCRdb shows in-frame clones only, minus some. The sample holds some 200,000 clones. The receptor was derived from a boy younger than 18 in good health and CMV-seronegative. The sequencing input was PBMCs.

The CDR3 DNA is TGTGCCAGCTCATGGGGAGGCGATCAGCCCCAGCATTTT. It encodes CASSWGGDQPQHF. The chain is built from TRBV18 and TRBJ1-5; D not certain. Germline CDR1 and CDR2: KGHSH and LQKENI. Trimming pared 5 bases from V and 5 bases from J, leaving 10 bases between. CDR3 length: 13 amino acids.